This is a list of T cell receptor beta chains from one sample in a study of T cell responses to AZD1222 COVID-19 vaccine. Method: immunoSEQ multiplex PCR; TCRdb's copy keeps in-frame clones and lacks some. Of around 130,000 clones listed, about 86% are singletons. Here the sequenced sample was peripheral blood, taken on day 0 of AZD1222 vaccination. These receptors were collected from an adult in good health. Both conserved end residues are part of each CDR3. D genes are given only for firm matches. Size is stated for part of the rows, as once, few or many counts, or as a class when the clone is expanded.

abundance: NA; v_gene: TRBV29-1; j_gene: TRBJ2-1; d_gene: TRBD2; CDR3nt: TGCAGCGTTGCCGGGACTAGCGCCTACAATGAGCAGTTCTTC; CDR3aa: CSVAGTSAYNEQFF
abundance: NA; v_gene: TRBV27; j_gene: TRBJ1-4; d_gene: NA; CDR3nt: TGTGCCAGCGCATTACGCGGAGGAGATGAAAAACTGTTTTTT; CDR3aa: CASALRGGDEKLFF
abundance: NA; v_gene: TRBV6-2/TRBV6-3; j_gene: TRBJ1-5; d_gene: NA; CDR3nt: TGTGCCAGCAGTTACGTAACAGGGAACAATCAGCCCCAGCATTTT; CDR3aa: CASSYVTGNNQPQHF
abundance: NA; v_gene: TRBV18; j_gene: TRBJ1-6; d_gene: TRBD1; CDR3nt: TGTGCCAGCTCACCACCGGGACAGAATTCACCCCTCCACTTT; CDR3aa: CASSPPGQNSPLHF
abundance: NA; v_gene: TRBV18; j_gene: TRBJ1-1; d_gene: NA; CDR3nt: TGTGCCAGCTCACCGGGGGACACTGAAGCTTTCTTT; CDR3aa: CASSPGDTEAFF
abundance: NA; v_gene: TRBV7-9; j_gene: TRBJ2-7; d_gene: TRBD1; CDR3nt: TGTGCCAGCAGCCAAGTATGGGACAGGGGGCAAGGCTCCTACGAGCAGTACTTC; CDR3aa: CASSQVWDRGQGSYEQYF
abundance: NA; v_gene: TRBV27; j_gene: TRBJ1-3; d_gene: NA; CDR3nt: TGTGCCAGCAGTTTTGGGCCACCACAACTTAGAAACACCATATATTTT; CDR3aa: CASSFGPPQLRNTIYF
abundance: NA; v_gene: TRBV3-1/TRBV3-2; j_gene: TRBJ2-7; d_gene: TRBD2; CDR3nt: TGTGCCAGCGGTCGACTAGCGGGGGGGCTCCACGAGCAGTACTTC; CDR3aa: CASGRLAGGLHEQYF
abundance: NA; v_gene: TRBV7-9; j_gene: TRBJ2-2; d_gene: NA; CDR3nt: TGTGCCAGCAGCCCGACTTGGACCGGGGAGCTGTTTTTT; CDR3aa: CASSPTWTGELFF
abundance: NA; v_gene: TRBV7-2; j_gene: TRBJ2-7; d_gene: NA; CDR3nt: TGTGCCAGCAGCGCACAGGGTCCCGAGCAGTACTTC; CDR3aa: CASSAQGPEQYF
abundance: NA; v_gene: TRBV10-3; j_gene: TRBJ1-6; d_gene: NA; CDR3nt: TGTGCCATCAGTGAGTCCCCGGGGAGCTCCTATAATTCACCCCTCCACTTT; CDR3aa: CAISESPGSSYNSPLHF
abundance: NA; v_gene: TRBV2; j_gene: TRBJ1-2; d_gene: NA; CDR3nt: TGTGCCAGCAGTGTAGATATAGGGACGGATGGCTACACCTTC; CDR3aa: CASSVDIGTDGYTF
abundance: once; v_gene: TRBV29-1; j_gene: TRBJ2-3; d_gene: TRBD2; CDR3nt: TGCAGCGTTGAAGGGATCGCGGGAGATTTCAGAGATACGCAGTATTTT; CDR3aa: CSVEGIAGDFRDTQYF
abundance: NA; v_gene: TRBV4-3; j_gene: TRBJ2-6; d_gene: NA; CDR3nt: TGCGCCAGCAGCCAAGATCCCCCTGGGGCCAACGTCCTGACTTTC; CDR3aa: CASSQDPPGANVLTF
abundance: NA; v_gene: TRBV5-6; j_gene: TRBJ2-7; d_gene: NA; CDR3nt: TGTGCCAGCAGCTTGCGCGGGATCGTCTACGAGCAGTACTTC; CDR3aa: CASSLRGIVYEQYF
abundance: few; v_gene: TRBV2; j_gene: TRBJ2-3; d_gene: NA; CDR3nt: TGTGCCAGCAGTGGGGGGTCAGGTCGCCGAACCACAGATACGCAGTATTTT; CDR3aa: CASSGGSGRRTTDTQYF
abundance: NA; v_gene: TRBV3-1/TRBV3-2; j_gene: TRBJ1-3; d_gene: NA; CDR3nt: TGTGCCAGCAGCGGGGGAACCTCCTCCCGAAACACCATATATTTT; CDR3aa: CASSGGTSSRNTIYF
abundance: NA; v_gene: TRBV6-1; j_gene: TRBJ1-3; d_gene: NA; CDR3nt: TGTGCCAGCAGTGAGGGAGGACGAGGGAACACCATATATTTT; CDR3aa: CASSEGGRGNTIYF
abundance: few; v_gene: TRBV27; j_gene: TRBJ2-3; d_gene: NA; CDR3nt: TGTGCCAGCAGTGCGGACTGGGGGGATACGCAGTATTTT; CDR3aa: CASSADWGDTQYF
abundance: NA; v_gene: TRBV15; j_gene: TRBJ2-5; d_gene: TRBD1; CDR3nt: TGTGCCACCAGCAGGGACAGGGGCCAAGAGACCCAGTACTTC; CDR3aa: CATSRDRGQETQYF
abundance: NA; v_gene: TRBV9; j_gene: TRBJ1-2; d_gene: NA; CDR3nt: TGTGCCAGCGCCGGGACCTTTGGCTACACCTTC; CDR3aa: CASAGTFGYTF
abundance: NA; v_gene: TRBV27; j_gene: TRBJ1-2; d_gene: TRBD1; CDR3nt: TGTGCCAGCAGTTTATCAGGGGGCTACGGCTACACCTTC; CDR3aa: CASSLSGGYGYTF
abundance: NA; v_gene: TRBV7-9; j_gene: TRBJ1-1; d_gene: NA; CDR3nt: TGTGCCAGCAGCTTAGAACTGGCGAACACTGAAGCTTTCTTT; CDR3aa: CASSLELANTEAFF
abundance: many; v_gene: TRBV7-6; j_gene: TRBJ2-7; d_gene: NA; CDR3nt: TGTGCCAGCAGCTTATCCGGGACTCCCTACGAGCAGTACTTC; CDR3aa: CASSLSGTPYEQYF
abundance: few; v_gene: TRBV6-2/TRBV6-3; j_gene: TRBJ2-3; d_gene: TRBD2; CDR3nt: TGTGCCAGCAGTTACCCTGCCTTCACAGCGGGGGGACAACCCCTAGATACGCAGTATTTT; CDR3aa: CASSYPAFTAGGQPLDTQYF
abundance: NA; v_gene: TRBV7-8; j_gene: TRBJ1-1; d_gene: TRBD1; CDR3nt: TGTGCCAGCAGCTTAAGTACAGGGGCGAGGTCTGAAGCTTTCTTT; CDR3aa: CASSLSTGARSEAFF
abundance: NA; v_gene: TRBV3-1/TRBV3-2; j_gene: TRBJ2-7; d_gene: NA; CDR3nt: TGTGCCAGCAGCCAAGGGTGGCTAGGGGCCCACGAGCAGTACTTC; CDR3aa: CASSQGWLGAHEQYF
abundance: once; v_gene: TRBV5-5; j_gene: TRBJ2-7; d_gene: TRBD1; CDR3nt: TGTGCCAGCAGCTTGGCGGGACAGAGCTCCTACGAGCAGTACTTC; CDR3aa: CASSLAGQSSYEQYF
abundance: NA; v_gene: TRBV19; j_gene: TRBJ2-3; d_gene: TRBD2; CDR3nt: TGTGCCAGTAGTCCCGGACTAGCTGGGCTCGATACGCAGTATTTT; CDR3aa: CASSPGLAGLDTQYF
abundance: NA; v_gene: TRBV11-3; j_gene: TRBJ2-7; d_gene: TRBD2; CDR3nt: TGTGCCAGCAGCTATTCCGGGGAGGGCTACGAGCAGTACTTC; CDR3aa: CASSYSGEGYEQYF
abundance: once; v_gene: TRBV6-2/TRBV6-3; j_gene: TRBJ1-6; d_gene: TRBD1; CDR3nt: TGTGCCAGCAGTTACAGGTTCTTTCCAGGGGGTCTTCATTCACCCCTCCACTTT; CDR3aa: CASSYRFFPGGLHSPLHF
abundance: NA; v_gene: TRBV5-8; j_gene: TRBJ1-1; d_gene: TRBD1; CDR3nt: TGTGCCAGCAGTCGAACGGACAGGAGTCCCACTGAAGCTTTCTTT; CDR3aa: CASSRTDRSPTEAFF
abundance: NA; v_gene: TRBV27; j_gene: TRBJ2-5; d_gene: NA; CDR3nt: TGTGCCAGCAGTTTAAGGGGGACAACAGGCCCCGCTCAAGAGACCCAGTACTTC; CDR3aa: CASSLRGTTGPAQETQYF
abundance: NA; v_gene: TRBV7-8; j_gene: TRBJ2-5; d_gene: NA; CDR3nt: TGTGCCAGCAGCCTGGGAGTAGTTGGGGTATTAGAGACCCAGTACTTC; CDR3aa: CASSLGVVGVLETQYF
abundance: NA; v_gene: TRBV27; j_gene: TRBJ1-6; d_gene: NA; CDR3nt: TGTGCCAGCAGTTTATCAGGACGGTATAATTCACCCCTCCACTTT; CDR3aa: CASSLSGRYNSPLHF
abundance: NA; v_gene: TRBV6-5; j_gene: TRBJ2-7; d_gene: NA; CDR3nt: TGTGCCAGCAGTCCAGGCCCCAGCTCCTACGAGCAGTACTTC; CDR3aa: CASSPGPSSYEQYF
abundance: NA; v_gene: TRBV7-9; j_gene: TRBJ2-3; d_gene: TRBD1; CDR3nt: TGTGCCAGCAGCCCGGGACAGAGCAGCACAGATACGCAGTATTTT; CDR3aa: CASSPGQSSTDTQYF
abundance: NA; v_gene: TRBV6-5; j_gene: TRBJ2-5; d_gene: NA; CDR3nt: TGTGCCAGCACGTCAGGACGGGAGACCCAGTACTTC; CDR3aa: CASTSGRETQYF
abundance: NA; v_gene: TRBV29-1; j_gene: TRBJ1-5; d_gene: NA; CDR3nt: TGCAGCGTCCGATTGGGGACCGCGCATCAGCCCCAGCATTTT; CDR3aa: CSVRLGTAHQPQHF
abundance: NA; v_gene: TRBV6-5; j_gene: TRBJ1-1; d_gene: NA; CDR3nt: TGTGCCAGCAGTCTCGGACCTAAAAACGCTGAAGCTTTCTTT; CDR3aa: CASSLGPKNAEAFF
abundance: NA; v_gene: TRBV10-3; j_gene: TRBJ2-7; d_gene: TRBD1; CDR3nt: TGTGCCATCTCGCCCCTGACAGGGGGCAAGGGCGAGCAGTACTTC; CDR3aa: CAISPLTGGKGEQYF
abundance: once; v_gene: TRBV9; j_gene: TRBJ1-1; d_gene: TRBD1; CDR3nt: TGTGCCAGCAGCCGCCGGGACAGGGGACCCAACACTGAAGCTTTCTTT; CDR3aa: CASSRRDRGPNTEAFF